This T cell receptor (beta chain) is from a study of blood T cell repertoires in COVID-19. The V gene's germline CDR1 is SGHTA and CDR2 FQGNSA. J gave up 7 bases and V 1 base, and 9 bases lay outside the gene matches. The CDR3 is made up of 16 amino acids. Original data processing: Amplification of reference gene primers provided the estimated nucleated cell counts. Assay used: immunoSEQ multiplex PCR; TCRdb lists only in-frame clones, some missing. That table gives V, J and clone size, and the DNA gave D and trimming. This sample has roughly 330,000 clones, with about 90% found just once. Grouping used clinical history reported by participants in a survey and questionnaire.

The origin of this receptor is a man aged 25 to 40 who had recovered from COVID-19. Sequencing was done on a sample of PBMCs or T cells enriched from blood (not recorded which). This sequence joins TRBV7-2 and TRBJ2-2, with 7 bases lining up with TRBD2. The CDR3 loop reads CASSLGGAGTGGELFF. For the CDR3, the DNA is TGTGCCAGCAGCTTAGGGGGAGCGGGGACCGGCGGGGAGCTGTTTTTT.